The rows below give T cell receptor beta chains drawn from one sample of a study of blood T cells in healthy people across ages. TCRdb reprocessed the 5' RACE reads with MiXCR, giving one entry per CDR3 protein. This table holds around 700,000 distinct CDR3 sequences, around 25% found once. The sample was also linked to a second study, of T cells of mothers and their children.

The material sequenced was blood. The receptors stem from a boy aged 5 to 17 in good health. Each CDR3 is given with its conserved first and last residue. Fields, in order: clone size, D gene, J gene, V gene, CDR3 protein, CDR3 DNA. The D gene is left open where the match is weak. Some rows mark clone size as missing; the rest say once, few, many or name a class of expanded clone.

abundance: .; d_gene: .; j_gene: TRBJ1-1; v_gene: TRBV28; CDR3aa: CASSANPVAEAFF; CDR3nt: TGTGCCAGCAGCGCAAACCCCGTCGCTGAAGCTTTCTTT
abundance: few; d_gene: .; j_gene: TRBJ1-1; v_gene: TRBV12-3/TRBV12-4; CDR3aa: CASMFSTNTEAFF; CDR3nt: TGTGCCAGCATGTTTTCCACGAACACTGAAGCTTTCTTT
abundance: few; d_gene: TRBD2; j_gene: TRBJ2-7; v_gene: TRBV20-1; CDR3aa: CSAHPLTSGRGKSSYEQYF; CDR3nt: TGCAGTGCCCACCCCTTAACTAGCGGGAGGGGGAAAAGCTCCTACGAGCAGTACTTC
abundance: .; d_gene: TRBD1; j_gene: TRBJ2-1; v_gene: TRBV28; CDR3aa: CASSPRTGWGDEQFF; CDR3nt: TGTGCCAGCAGTCCGAGGACAGGGTGGGGCGATGAGCAGTTCTTC
abundance: .; d_gene: .; j_gene: TRBJ1-2; v_gene: TRBV25-1; CDR3aa: CASSEQNYGYTF; CDR3nt: TGTGCCAGCAGTGAACAGAACTATGGCTACACCTTC
abundance: few; d_gene: .; j_gene: TRBJ2-5; v_gene: TRBV12-3/TRBV12-4; CDR3aa: CASGPTDWQETQYF; CDR3nt: TGTGCCAGCGGACCTACGGACTGGCAAGAGACCCAGTACTTC
abundance: few; d_gene: .; j_gene: TRBJ2-1; v_gene: TRBV3-1; CDR3aa: CASSQGLYGSGNEQFF; CDR3nt: TGTGCCAGCAGCCAAGGACTGTACGGGAGCGGGAATGAGCAGTTCTTC
abundance: few; d_gene: .; j_gene: TRBJ1-6; v_gene: TRBV4-3; CDR3aa: CASSQDSNSPLHF; CDR3nt: TGCGCCAGCAGCCAAGATAGCAATTCACCCCTCCACTTT
abundance: .; d_gene: .; j_gene: TRBJ1-3; v_gene: TRBV2; CDR3aa: CASRATGTGNTIYF; CDR3nt: TGTGCCAGCAGAGCTACAGGGACCGGAAACACCATATATTTT
abundance: .; d_gene: .; j_gene: TRBJ1-1; v_gene: TRBV19; CDR3aa: CASSPTGDNEAFF; CDR3nt: TGTGCCAGTAGTCCAACAGGCGATAATGAAGCTTTCTTT
abundance: .; d_gene: TRBD2; j_gene: TRBJ2-2; v_gene: TRBV11-1; CDR3aa: CASSSNRGRGGLADLNTGELFF; CDR3nt: TGTGCCAGCAGCTCCAACCGCGGACGAGGAGGACTAGCTGATTTGAACACCGGGGAGCTGTTTTTT
abundance: few; d_gene: .; j_gene: TRBJ2-1; v_gene: TRBV6-5; CDR3aa: CASSQLSGLYEQFF; CDR3nt: TGTGCCAGCAGTCAACTCTCGGGGCTCTATGAGCAGTTCTTC
abundance: .; d_gene: TRBD2; j_gene: TRBJ2-7; v_gene: TRBV5-1; CDR3aa: CASSLLGLESYEQYF; CDR3nt: TGCGCCAGCAGCTTGCTGGGACTAGAATCCTACGAGCAGTACTTC
abundance: .; d_gene: .; j_gene: TRBJ1-2; v_gene: TRBV11-1; CDR3aa: CASTPGSNYGYTF; CDR3nt: TGTGCCAGCACCCCGGGAAGTAACTATGGCTACACCTTC
abundance: few; d_gene: .; j_gene: TRBJ2-2; v_gene: TRBV28; CDR3aa: CASSYLVAGELFF; CDR3nt: TGTGCCAGCAGTTACCTTGTCGCCGGGGAGCTGTTTTTT
abundance: .; d_gene: TRBD2; j_gene: TRBJ2-7; v_gene: TRBV20-1; CDR3aa: CSAWGLADLGASYEQYF; CDR3nt: TGCAGTGCCTGGGGACTAGCGGACCTCGGGGCCTCCTACGAGCAGTACTTC
abundance: few; d_gene: .; j_gene: TRBJ1-2; v_gene: TRBV7-2; CDR3aa: CASSLEEAGNYGYTF; CDR3nt: TGTGCCAGCAGCTTAGAGGAGGCAGGGAACTATGGCTACACCTTC
abundance: .; d_gene: .; j_gene: TRBJ2-5; v_gene: TRBV2; CDR3aa: CASSVARKETQYF; CDR3nt: TGTGCCAGCAGTGTCGCACGCAAAGAGACCCAGTACTTC
abundance: .; d_gene: .; j_gene: TRBJ2-1; v_gene: TRBV7-9; CDR3aa: CASSPIDAPSYNEQFF; CDR3nt: TGTGCCAGCAGCCCAATAGACGCCCCCTCCTACAATGAGCAGTTCTTC
abundance: few; d_gene: TRBD2; j_gene: TRBJ2-5; v_gene: TRBV20-1; CDR3aa: CSASRLAGGVGTQYF; CDR3nt: TGCAGTGCTTCCCGACTAGCGGGAGGAGTCGGGACCCAGTACTTC
abundance: few; d_gene: .; j_gene: TRBJ2-5; v_gene: TRBV6-5; CDR3aa: CASSYGGMQTQYF; CDR3nt: TGTGCCAGCAGTTACGGGGGAATGCAGACCCAGTACTTC
abundance: .; d_gene: .; j_gene: TRBJ2-6; v_gene: TRBV6-2/TRBV6-3; CDR3aa: CASRGQELRSGANVLTF; CDR3nt: TGTGCCAGCAGGGGGCAGGAGTTGCGCTCTGGGGCCAACGTCCTGACTTTC
abundance: few; d_gene: TRBD2; j_gene: TRBJ2-5; v_gene: TRBV20-1; CDR3aa: CSALRGSGGAGETQYF; CDR3nt: TGCAGTGCCCTGCGGGGTAGCGGGGGGGCCGGGGAGACCCAGTACTTC
abundance: .; d_gene: .; j_gene: TRBJ2-5; v_gene: TRBV20-1; CDR3aa: CSARDYTSLETRYF; CDR3nt: TGCAGTGCTAGAGATTACACTAGCCTGGAGACCCGGTACTTC
abundance: .; d_gene: .; j_gene: TRBJ2-5; v_gene: TRBV3-1; CDR3aa: CASSFLTLETQYF; CDR3nt: TGTGCCAGCAGCTTTCTCACCCTCGAGACCCAGTACTTC
abundance: .; d_gene: .; j_gene: TRBJ2-2; v_gene: TRBV12-3/TRBV12-4; CDR3aa: CASSYQPGELFF; CDR3nt: TGTGCCAGCAGTTACCAACCCGGGGAGCTGTTTTTT
abundance: few; d_gene: TRBD1; j_gene: TRBJ1-1; v_gene: TRBV7-9; CDR3aa: CASSFSGQGAANTEAFF; CDR3nt: TGTGCCAGCAGCTTTAGTGGACAGGGGGCCGCGAACACTGAAGCTTTCTTT
abundance: few; d_gene: .; j_gene: TRBJ2-1; v_gene: TRBV20-1; CDR3aa: CSARDWTHNEQFF; CDR3nt: TGCAGTGCTAGAGATTGGACCCACAATGAGCAGTTCTTC
abundance: few; d_gene: TRBD1; j_gene: TRBJ2-1; v_gene: TRBV20-1; CDR3aa: CSAAGTGLSEQFF; CDR3nt: TGCAGTGCTGCCGGGACAGGGCTTAGTGAGCAGTTCTTC
abundance: few; d_gene: .; j_gene: TRBJ1-1; v_gene: TRBV11-2; CDR3aa: CASSFEVGRMNTEAFF; CDR3nt: TGTGCCAGCAGCTTCGAGGTGGGACGGATGAACACTGAAGCTTTCTTT
abundance: .; d_gene: .; j_gene: TRBJ1-2; v_gene: TRBV24-1; CDR3aa: CATSDSWTGSYGYTF; CDR3nt: TGTGCCACCAGTGATTCCTGGACCGGTTCCTATGGCTACACCTTC
abundance: few; d_gene: TRBD1; j_gene: TRBJ2-3; v_gene: TRBV9; CDR3aa: CASSVWDRNTDTQYF; CDR3nt: TGTGCCAGCAGCGTATGGGACAGAAACACAGATACGCAGTATTTT
abundance: .; d_gene: .; j_gene: TRBJ1-3; v_gene: TRBV7-9; CDR3aa: CASSPGGYTGNTIYF; CDR3nt: TGTGCCAGCAGTCCCGGAGGGTACACTGGAAACACCATATATTTT
abundance: .; d_gene: .; j_gene: TRBJ2-1; v_gene: TRBV5-1; CDR3aa: CASSLVQGGSEQFF; CDR3nt: TGCGCCAGCAGCTTGGTGCAGGGGGGTTCTGAGCAGTTCTTC
abundance: .; d_gene: .; j_gene: TRBJ2-5; v_gene: TRBV5-1; CDR3aa: CASSLALSAETQYF; CDR3nt: TGCGCCAGCAGCTTGGCCTTGTCCGCGGAGACCCAGTACTTC
abundance: few; d_gene: .; j_gene: TRBJ2-7; v_gene: TRBV4-3; CDR3aa: CASSQGQGGVLDEQYF; CDR3nt: TGCGCCAGCAGCCAAGGGCAAGGAGGGGTTCTGGACGAGCAGTACTTC
abundance: .; d_gene: .; j_gene: TRBJ2-5; v_gene: TRBV12-3/TRBV12-4; CDR3aa: CASSQPGAMIEQYF; CDR3nt: TGTGCCAGCAGCCAACCGGGGGCCATGATAGAGCAGTACTTC
abundance: few; d_gene: .; j_gene: TRBJ1-1; v_gene: TRBV6-6; CDR3aa: CASRVGVGKTEAFF; CDR3nt: TGTGCCAGCAGGGTCGGGGTTGGAAAGACTGAAGCTTTCTTT
abundance: few; d_gene: .; j_gene: TRBJ2-1; v_gene: TRBV7-3; CDR3aa: CASSFAGLVNEQFF; CDR3nt: TGTGCCAGCAGCTTTGCGGGTTTGGTCAATGAGCAGTTCTTC
abundance: few; d_gene: .; j_gene: TRBJ2-4; v_gene: TRBV11-2; CDR3aa: CASSLMSGKNIQYF; CDR3nt: TGTGCCAGCAGCTTAATGAGCGGCAAAAACATTCAGTACTTC
abundance: .; d_gene: .; j_gene: TRBJ1-1; v_gene: TRBV7-2; CDR3aa: CASSDRPGLYAEAFF; CDR3nt: TGTGCCAGCAGCGACAGACCAGGGCTATACGCTGAAGCTTTCTTT
abundance: .; d_gene: TRBD1; j_gene: TRBJ2-7; v_gene: TRBV20-1; CDR3aa: CSATALTGGTYEQYF; CDR3nt: TGCAGTGCCACCGCCTTGACAGGGGGAACCTACGAGCAGTACTTC
abundance: few; d_gene: TRBD1; j_gene: TRBJ2-2; v_gene: TRBV7-8; CDR3aa: CASSETGGVIGELFF; CDR3nt: TGTGCCAGCAGCGAGACAGGGGGAGTGATCGGGGAGTTGTTTTTT
abundance: few; d_gene: .; j_gene: TRBJ1-3; v_gene: TRBV20-1; CDR3aa: CSALKGDTIYF; CDR3nt: TGCAGTGCTCTGAAGGGTGACACCATATATTTT
abundance: once; d_gene: TRBD1; j_gene: TRBJ2-1; v_gene: TRBV6-6; CDR3aa: CASSHGTGGFTEQFF; CDR3nt: TGTGCCAGCAGTCACGGGACAGGGGGTTTTACTGAGCAGTTCTTC
abundance: .; d_gene: TRBD2; j_gene: TRBJ2-1; v_gene: TRBV20-1; CDR3aa: CSARDPSGTNPLANEQFF; CDR3nt: TGCAGTGCTAGAGATCCTAGCGGGACAAATCCACTGGCCAATGAGCAGTTCTTC
abundance: .; d_gene: .; j_gene: TRBJ2-5; v_gene: TRBV2; CDR3aa: CASSPRKEETQYF; CDR3nt: TGTGCCAGCAGTCCCCGAAAGGAGGAGACCCAGTACTTC
abundance: few; d_gene: .; j_gene: TRBJ1-1; v_gene: TRBV5-1; CDR3aa: CASSLEFRVGAFF; CDR3nt: TGCGCCAGCAGCCTGGAGTTCAGGGTCGGGGCTTTCTTT
abundance: few; d_gene: .; j_gene: TRBJ1-2; v_gene: TRBV15; CDR3aa: CATSTRQTYGYTF; CDR3nt: TGTGCCACCAGCACCAGACAGACCTATGGCTACACCTTC
abundance: .; d_gene: .; j_gene: TRBJ2-5; v_gene: TRBV7-8; CDR3aa: CASSPHIGGETQYF; CDR3nt: TGTGCCAGCAGCCCCCACATCGGCGGGGAGACCCAGTACTTC